This section outlines one T cell receptor beta chain sequence together with its context. The antigen it recognizes is unknown. No per-base quality is available; no much larger clone lies one base away. V lost 8 bases and J lost 11 bases; the stretch between them is 18 bases long. There are 12 amino acids in the CDR3, from cysteine to phenylalanine inclusive. CDR3 DNA is the only sequence kept; it has 36 bases, read in frame from the first base. CDR1 MNHNY and CDR2 SVGAGI were looked up in the germline V gene (reference sequence). The data belong to a study of blood T cell repertoires in COVID-19 (dated by TCRdb to the early 2020s). A note on the overall study: Samples from collaborators originated in the United States, Italy and Spain and spanned both the acute and convalescent phases of COVID-19. The repertoires were released in a freely available public database intended as a resource for research on the immune response to SARS-CoV-2. Subjects who had been exposed to COVID-19, were actively infected with it, or had recovered from it provided the deeply sampled blood TCRbeta repertoires that made up the dataset. The samples were drawn from two sources: the first 160 participants of the ongoing ImmuneRACE study, and 950 to 1,500 subjects contributed by 6 global collaborators. Where available, HLA class I and class II types were obtained from metadata supplied by the sample provider rather than from assay-based typing. The prospective study material was composed of cDNA or gDNA derived from T cells, B-cell-depleted T cells, or PBMCs. Sample metadata almost always included a de-identified subject ID, COVID-19 status, age in years and sex.

The research as a whole found: Clinical and demographic metadata were provided uncurated, with the amount varying by source and participant.

Each collaborating institution followed its own protocols to collect whole blood in K2EDTA tubes. For TCRbeta analysis, collaborators shipped samples in one of three forms: frozen whole blood, isolated PBMCs, or DNA extracted from either of those sample types. TCRbeta CDR3 regions were amplified from genomic DNA by means of the immunoSEQ Assay, a bias-controlled multiplex PCR. The original methods were these. The number of nucleated cells in each sample was estimated by amplification of reference gene primers within the assay. Sequence reads were collapsed and filtered to measure the absolute abundance of every unique TCRbeta CDR3 rearrangement. For each sample, productive Simpson clonality was calculated by taking the square root of Simpson's diversity index across productive rearrangements. TCRdb carries this immuneACCESS record with in-frame sequences only. Its versions omit some clonotypes, under half of them owing to an unresolved V gene in the studies checked, with the rest unexplained. The V and J calls and clone size come from that table; D and trimming were worked out from the DNA. The sample table contains about 130,000 clones; only one count was recorded for over 75% of them. In total, the top ten clones hold approximately 10% of the sample.

Rearrangement joined TRBV6-6 to TRBJ1-1, and TRBD1 may be the D gene, going by 6 matching bases. This clonotype originated in a man in his fifties or sixties with acute or convalescent COVID-19. Specimen: peripheral blood. The DNA is TGTGCCAGCGCCCGGGACACCTCTTGGGCTTTCTTT. It translates as CASARDTSWAFF.